A single TCR beta chain is shown here with its context. The antigen remains unidentified. These data come from a study of cytomegalovirus exposure and HLA in healthy donors. Study-level background: The 120 validation repertoires, a later analysis reported, used the same platform as the 600 to 850 repertoires from the first cohort. Study results and caveats: As was reported, the classifier diagnosed cytomegalovirus status with high specificity and sensitivity. The study designated fewer than 200 TCR beta chains cytomegalovirus-associated.

CDR1 is MNHEY, CDR2 SMNVEV, per germline (reference sequence). The CDR3 length is 15 residues. V shed 4 bases and J 8 bases; nucleotides not matched to a gene: 13. Assay: immunoSEQ multiplex PCR; the TCRdb copy retains only in-frame clones and omits some. This sample yields hundreds of thousands of clones, of which more than 75% are seen a single time; 0.92% belongs to the top ten. The source is a young woman in good health and CMV-seronegative. The sample taken for sequencing was PBMCs. The chain links TRBV27 to TRBJ1-2; TRBD1 matches 7 bases. The DNA of the CDR3 is TGTGCCAGCAGTTCCGGACAGGATATATTTCTGGGCTACACCTTC. Its protein product is CASSSGQDIFLGYTF.